The clone carrying this T cell receptor beta chain was seen ten or more times. Its matching antigen is unknown. Total RNA amounting to 500 ng was the source from which TCR beta cDNA was made with a constant-region primer. Amplification in three nested multiplex PCR rounds with slightly modified ARM-PCR gave rise to TCR beta libraries. TCRdb recomputed calls from the multiplex PCR reads with MiXCR, one row per CDR3 protein. Counted here are some 180,000 distinct CDR3 sequences, over 50% occurring once; the ten biggest clones make up approximately 65%. Germline DNA was also extracted, and blood RNA derived from unsorted whole blood. Infection with HBV was chronic in patients; they were treatment-naive. This entry is derived from a study of tumor-infiltrating lymphocytes in primary liver carcinoma. Across the study: Stage T1-T3 N0M0 tumors spanned roughly 4.2 to 11 cm. Sequencing of the samples generated roughly 3.5 to 7.13 million productive TCRbeta reads, with similar yields across tissue types.

Regarding the study as a whole: Pairs comparing tumor with adjacent tissue or blood overlapped less than pairs drawn from tumor regions.

The clonotype comes from a man aged 35 to 55 with primary liver carcinoma and hepatitis B virus infection. Sequencing was done on a sample of peripheral blood.

The CDR3 loop is CSVEDLAGGSTDTQYF. CDR3 coding DNA: TGCAGCGTTGAAGATTTAGCGGGAGGGAGCACAGATACGCAGTATTTT. The chain is built from TRBV29-1 and TRBJ2-3; 11 bases are shared with TRBD2. Germline assignment: CDR1 SQVTM and CDR2 ANQGSEA. V lost 0 bases, J lost 0 bases, and 2 bases stayed unmatched. This CDR3 spans 16 amino acids.